This TCR beta chain was sequenced for a study of T-cell memory formation after mild COVID-19. Study details: In these data, TCR clusters were largely donor specific. Study-wide findings and caveats: Cross-reactive memory appears to have joined, as suggested by some responding clones showing up in pre-infection memory. Contracting clones, day 15 to 85, had balanced CD4/CD8, and later expanders favored CD4+.

Regarding this clonotype: No antigen is known for it.

The CDR3 has 16 amino acids. The V end was cut by 0 bases, the J end by 4 bases, with 13 bases between. The germline CDR1 and CDR2 sequences are LGHNA and YNFKEQ. Libraries for TCRalpha and TCRbeta carried sample barcodes and unique molecular identifiers via 5'RACE. TCRdb fed the 5' RACE reads into MiXCR, producing one record per CDR3 protein. Here the sample spans nearly 200,000 distinct CDR3 sequences, about 18% being singletons. The chain joins TRBV4-2 to TRBJ1-3, with D tentatively TRBD1 (5 bases). The clonotype was recovered from an adult woman who had mild COVID-19 (a few samples of this study predate the infection). Cell type and time point are not known. Sequences were obtained from PBMCs or a T cell subset sorted from them (not recorded which). In nucleotides, the CDR3 is TGTGCCAGCAGCCAAGATTATCGGACATCCGGAAACACCATATATTTT. Translated: CASSQDYRTSGNTIYF.